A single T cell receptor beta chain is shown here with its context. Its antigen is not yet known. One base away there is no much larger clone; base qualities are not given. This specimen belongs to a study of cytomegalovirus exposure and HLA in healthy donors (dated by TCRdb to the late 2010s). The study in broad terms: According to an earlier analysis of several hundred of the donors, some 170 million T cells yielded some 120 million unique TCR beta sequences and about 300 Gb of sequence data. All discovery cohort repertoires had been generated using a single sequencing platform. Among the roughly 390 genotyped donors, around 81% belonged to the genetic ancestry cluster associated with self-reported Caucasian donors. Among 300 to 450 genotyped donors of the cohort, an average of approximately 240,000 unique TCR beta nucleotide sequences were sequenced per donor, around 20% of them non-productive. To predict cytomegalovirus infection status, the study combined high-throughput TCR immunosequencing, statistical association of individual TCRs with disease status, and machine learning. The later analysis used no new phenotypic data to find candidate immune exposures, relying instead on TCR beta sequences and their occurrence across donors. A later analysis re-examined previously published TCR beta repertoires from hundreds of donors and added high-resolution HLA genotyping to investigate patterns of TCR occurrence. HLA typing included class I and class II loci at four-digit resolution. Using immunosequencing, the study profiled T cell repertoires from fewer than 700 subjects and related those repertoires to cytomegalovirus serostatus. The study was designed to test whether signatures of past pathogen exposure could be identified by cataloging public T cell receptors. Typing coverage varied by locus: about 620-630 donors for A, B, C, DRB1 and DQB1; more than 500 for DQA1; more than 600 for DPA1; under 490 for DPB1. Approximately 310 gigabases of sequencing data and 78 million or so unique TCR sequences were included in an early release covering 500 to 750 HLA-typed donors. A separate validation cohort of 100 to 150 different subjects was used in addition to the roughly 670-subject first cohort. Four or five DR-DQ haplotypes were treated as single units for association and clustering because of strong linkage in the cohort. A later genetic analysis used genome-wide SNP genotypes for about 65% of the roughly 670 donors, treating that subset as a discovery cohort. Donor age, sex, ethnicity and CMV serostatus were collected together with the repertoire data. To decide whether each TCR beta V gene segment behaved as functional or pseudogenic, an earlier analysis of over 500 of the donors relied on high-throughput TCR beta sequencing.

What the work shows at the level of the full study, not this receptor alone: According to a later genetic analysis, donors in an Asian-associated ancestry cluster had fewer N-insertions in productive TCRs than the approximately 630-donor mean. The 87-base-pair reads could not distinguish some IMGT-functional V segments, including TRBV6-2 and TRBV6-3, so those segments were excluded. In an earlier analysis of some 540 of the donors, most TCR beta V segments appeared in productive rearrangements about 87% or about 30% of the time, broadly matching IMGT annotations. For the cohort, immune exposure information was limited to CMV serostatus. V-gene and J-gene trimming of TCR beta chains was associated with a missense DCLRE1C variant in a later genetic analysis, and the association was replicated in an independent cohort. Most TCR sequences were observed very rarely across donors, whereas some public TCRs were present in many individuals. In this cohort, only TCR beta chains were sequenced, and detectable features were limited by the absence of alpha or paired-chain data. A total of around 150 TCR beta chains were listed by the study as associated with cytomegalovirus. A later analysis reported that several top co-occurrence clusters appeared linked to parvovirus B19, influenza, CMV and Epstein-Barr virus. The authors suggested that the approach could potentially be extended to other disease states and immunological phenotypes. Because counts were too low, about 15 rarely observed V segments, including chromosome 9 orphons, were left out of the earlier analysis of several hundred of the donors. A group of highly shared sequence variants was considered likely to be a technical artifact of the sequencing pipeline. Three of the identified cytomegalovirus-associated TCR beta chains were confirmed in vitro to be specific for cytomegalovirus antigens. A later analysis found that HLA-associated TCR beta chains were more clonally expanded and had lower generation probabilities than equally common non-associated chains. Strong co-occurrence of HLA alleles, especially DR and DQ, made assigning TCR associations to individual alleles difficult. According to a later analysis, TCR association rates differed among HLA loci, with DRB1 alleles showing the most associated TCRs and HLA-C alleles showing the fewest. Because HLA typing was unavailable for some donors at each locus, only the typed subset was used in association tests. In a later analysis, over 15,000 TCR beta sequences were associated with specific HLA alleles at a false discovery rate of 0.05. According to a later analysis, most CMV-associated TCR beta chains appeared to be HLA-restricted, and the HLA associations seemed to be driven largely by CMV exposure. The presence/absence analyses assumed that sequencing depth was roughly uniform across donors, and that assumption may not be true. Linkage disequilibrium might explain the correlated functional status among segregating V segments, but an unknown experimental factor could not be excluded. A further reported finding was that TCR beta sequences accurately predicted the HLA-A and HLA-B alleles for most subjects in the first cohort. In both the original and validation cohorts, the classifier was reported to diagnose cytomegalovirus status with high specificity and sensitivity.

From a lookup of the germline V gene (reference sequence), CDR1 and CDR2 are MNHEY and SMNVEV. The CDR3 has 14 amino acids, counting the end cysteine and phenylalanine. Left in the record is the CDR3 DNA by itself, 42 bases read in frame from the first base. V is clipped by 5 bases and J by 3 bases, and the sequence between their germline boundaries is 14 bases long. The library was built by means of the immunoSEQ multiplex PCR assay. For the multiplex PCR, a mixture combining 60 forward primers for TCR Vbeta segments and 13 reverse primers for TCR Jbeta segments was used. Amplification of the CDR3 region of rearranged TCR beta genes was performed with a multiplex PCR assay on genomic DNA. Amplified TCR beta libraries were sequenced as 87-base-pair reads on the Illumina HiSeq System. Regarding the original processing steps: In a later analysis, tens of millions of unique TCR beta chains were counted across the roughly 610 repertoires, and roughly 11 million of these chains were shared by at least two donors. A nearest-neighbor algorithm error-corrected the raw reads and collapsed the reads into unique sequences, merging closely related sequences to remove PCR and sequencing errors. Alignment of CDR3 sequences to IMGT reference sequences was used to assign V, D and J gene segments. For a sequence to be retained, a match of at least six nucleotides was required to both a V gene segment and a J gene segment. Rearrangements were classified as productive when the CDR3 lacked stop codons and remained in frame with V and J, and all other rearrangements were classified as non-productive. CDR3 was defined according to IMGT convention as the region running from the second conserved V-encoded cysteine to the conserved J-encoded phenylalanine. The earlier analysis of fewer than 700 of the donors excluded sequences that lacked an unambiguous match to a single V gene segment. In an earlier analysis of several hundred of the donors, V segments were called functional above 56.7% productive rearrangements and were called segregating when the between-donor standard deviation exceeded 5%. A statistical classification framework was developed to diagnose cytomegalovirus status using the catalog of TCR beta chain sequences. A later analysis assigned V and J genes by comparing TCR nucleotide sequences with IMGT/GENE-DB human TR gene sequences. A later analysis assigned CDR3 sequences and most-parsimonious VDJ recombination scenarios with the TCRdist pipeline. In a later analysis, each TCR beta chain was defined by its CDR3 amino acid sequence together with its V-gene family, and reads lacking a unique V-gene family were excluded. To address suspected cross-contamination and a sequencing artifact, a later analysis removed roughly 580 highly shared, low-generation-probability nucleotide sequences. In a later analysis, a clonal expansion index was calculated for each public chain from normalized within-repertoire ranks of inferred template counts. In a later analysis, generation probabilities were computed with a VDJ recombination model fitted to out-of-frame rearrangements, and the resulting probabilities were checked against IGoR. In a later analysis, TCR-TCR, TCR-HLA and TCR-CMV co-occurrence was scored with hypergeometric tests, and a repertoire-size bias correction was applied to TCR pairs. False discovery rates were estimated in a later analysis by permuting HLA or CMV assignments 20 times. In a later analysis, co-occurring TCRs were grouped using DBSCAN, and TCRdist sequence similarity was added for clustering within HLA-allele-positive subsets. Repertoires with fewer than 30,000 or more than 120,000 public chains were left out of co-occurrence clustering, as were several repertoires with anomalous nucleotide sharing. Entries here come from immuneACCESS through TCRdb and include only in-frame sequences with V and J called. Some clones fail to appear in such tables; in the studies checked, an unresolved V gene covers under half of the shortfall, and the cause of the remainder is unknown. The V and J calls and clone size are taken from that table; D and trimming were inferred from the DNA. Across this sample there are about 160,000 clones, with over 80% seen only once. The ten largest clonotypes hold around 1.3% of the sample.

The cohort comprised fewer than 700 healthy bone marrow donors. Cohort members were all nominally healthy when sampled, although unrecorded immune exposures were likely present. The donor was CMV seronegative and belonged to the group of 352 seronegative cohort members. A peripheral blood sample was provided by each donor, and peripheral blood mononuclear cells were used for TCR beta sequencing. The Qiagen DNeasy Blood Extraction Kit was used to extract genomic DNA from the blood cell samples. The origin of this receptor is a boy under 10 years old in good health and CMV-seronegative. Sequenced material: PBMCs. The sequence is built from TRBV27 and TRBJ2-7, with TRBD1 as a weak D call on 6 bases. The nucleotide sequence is TGTGCCAGCAGTCGAGCGGACAGATTCTACGAGCAGTACTTC. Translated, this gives CASSRADRFYEQYF.